Following are 8 T cell receptor beta chains from one sample sequenced in a study of blood T cells in healthy people across ages. A J-beta primer mix and a sample-barcoded 5' primer were used in a second PCR of roughly 6 to 11 cycles. Each CDR3 protein gets one entry after TCRdb re-called the 5' RACE reads with MiXCR. The sample yields over 1.5 million distinct CDR3 sequences, 40% to 55% seen once. The sample was blood. All receptors derive from a woman in her forties in good health.

This clonotype was counted between two and nine times. This chain connects TRBV5-1 to TRBJ2-7, with a possible D match to TRBD1 (6 bases). The CDR3 consists of 14 residues. V dropped 4 bases and J dropped 2 bases, with 13 bases sitting between them. Germline lookup yields CDR1 SGHRS and CDR2 YFSETQ. The CDR3 protein is CASSGRDIPYEQYF. In DNA, the CDR3 is TGCGCCAGCAGCGGAAGGGACATTCCCTACGAGCAGTACTTC.

The chain joins TRBV7-2 to TRBJ2-3; TRBD2 aligns across 10 bases. Germline V gives CDR1 SGHTA, CDR2 FQGNSA. This CDR3 contains 15 residues. The junction had 2 bases not matched to a gene; V was cut back by 5 bases and J by 0 bases. The CDR3 loop reads CASSKTSGSTDTQYF. The CDR3 DNA follows: TGTGCCAGCAGCAAGACTAGCGGGAGCACAGATACGCAGTATTTT.

The rearrangement uses TRBV12-3 or TRBV12-4 and TRBJ2-7; 7 nucleotides agree with TRBD2. The CDR3 sequence is 16 residues long. After removal of 3 bases from V and 6 bases from J, the junction contained 14 bases not matched to a gene. In DNA form, the CDR3 reads TGTGCCAGCAGTTTCCAATCTACGCGGGGGTTTGGCGAGCAGTACTTC. Translation: CASSFQSTRGFGEQYF.

The rearrangement uses TRBV5-5 and TRBJ2-7, with a tentative D call TRBD2 (6 bases). In germline, CDR1 is SGHKS, CDR2 YYEKEE (reference sequence). CDR3 length: 14 amino acids. Between the trimmed V and J ends, which lost 5 bases and 3 bases, there was a span of 15 bases. DNA of the CDR3: TGTGCCAGCAGTCAGGAGGGCAGACACTACGAGCAGTACTTC. It specifies CASSQEGRHYEQYF.

This clonotype was counted between two and nine times. The chain is built from TRBV20-1 and TRBJ2-7; 8 bases agree with TRBD2. J lost 4 bases, V lost 6 bases, and 11 bases had no gene match. CDR3 length: 14 residues. The germline CDR1 and CDR2 sequences are DFQATT and SNEGSKA (reference sequence). For the CDR3, the DNA is TGCAGTGCGCCGGGGCTCAGCGGGGGTTACGAGCAGTACTTC. Its translation is CSAPGLSGGYEQYF.

This clonotype was seen a few times. V is TRBV27 and J is TRBJ1-2; no reliable D call. The CDR3 loop spans 13 amino acids. CDR1 is MNHEY, CDR2 SMNVEV, per germline (reference sequence). Trimming removed 6 bases at V and 5 bases at J, with 13 bases between. The DNA of the CDR3 is TGTGCCAGCAGATCATCCCCAGGTTATGGCTACACCTTC. Its translation: CASRSSPGYGYTF.

V is TRBV7-6 and J is TRBJ2-7; TRBD2 is a possible D gene (7 bases). This CDR3 spans 15 amino acids. Trimming took off 2 bases at V and 1 base at J, with 12 bases between the two ends. Germline CDR1 SGHVS, CDR2 FNYEAQ. CDR3 sequence (DNA): TGTGCCAGCAGCTTAACTAGGGGGGGGTCCTACGAGCAGTACTTC. This encodes CASSLTRGGSYEQYF.

This clonotype has just a few counts. This chain joins TRBV5-1 and TRBJ2-5, with D perhaps assigned TRBD1 or TRBD2 (5 bases each). The CDR3 is 15 residues long. V gave up 3 bases and J gave up 3 bases, with 15 bases separating them. The V gene's germline CDR1 is SGHRS and CDR2 YFSETQ. The CDR3 DNA reads as TGCGCCAGCAGCTACCGAACGGGGACGGAAGAGACCCAGTACTTC. The encoded protein is CASSYRTGTEETQYF.